This TCR beta chain emerged from a study of T cells expressing NK-cell markers. The CDR3 covers 14 residues. The germline CDR1 and CDR2 sequences are MNHEY and SVGAGI. Points on this clonotype: Antigen specificity is unknown.

Using the 5' RACE reads, TCRdb records one entry per CDR3 protein without DNA. The specimen's table records a few hundred thousand distinct CDR3 sequences. Whole-study results and caveats: Over 5 donors carried dominant NKG2C+ clonotypes that made up roughly 1.0-7.5% of their CD8+ T cells.

The chain combines TRBV6-5 with TRBJ2-3. Sample: blood T cells: a sorted CD56 or NKG2C T cell subset, CD4+ or CD8+ T cells, or bulk PBMC T cells (not recorded which). This clonotype was sampled from a man aged 18-69 years in good health. The chain's CDR3 is CASSYFTRADTQYF.